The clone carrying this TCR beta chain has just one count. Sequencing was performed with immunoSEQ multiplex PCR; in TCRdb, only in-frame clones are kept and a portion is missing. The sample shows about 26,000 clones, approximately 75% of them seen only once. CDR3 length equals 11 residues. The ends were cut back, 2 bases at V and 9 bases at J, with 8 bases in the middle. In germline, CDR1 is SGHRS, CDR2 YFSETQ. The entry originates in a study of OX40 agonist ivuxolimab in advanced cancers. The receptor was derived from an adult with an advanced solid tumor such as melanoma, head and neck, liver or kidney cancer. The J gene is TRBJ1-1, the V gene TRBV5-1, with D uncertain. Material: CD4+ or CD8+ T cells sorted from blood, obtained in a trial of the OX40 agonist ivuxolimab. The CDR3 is CASSFNSQAFF. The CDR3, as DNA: TGCGCCAGCAGCTTTAACAGCCAAGCTTTCTTT.